A single sample is the source of the 17 T cell receptor beta chains below, sequenced in a study of cytomegalovirus exposure and HLA in healthy donors. A multiplex PCR was run with 60 Vbeta primers and 13 Jbeta primers. Profiled with immunoSEQ multiplex PCR; TCRdb holds only in-frame clones, not every one. The repertoire has under 300,000 clones, 70% to 90% of them found once; the top ten carry less than 8.5%. Sequencing used PBMCs. The receptors were sampled from a woman aged 60 to 75 in good health and CMV-seropositive.

The chain employs TRBV27 and TRBJ1-1; weak D call: TRBD1 (5 bases). Germline lookup yields CDR1 MNHEY and CDR2 SMNVEV (reference sequence). The CDR3 consists of 12 residues. V was shortened by 8 bases and J by 3 bases, with 10 bases between the two germline ends. The CDR3 loop reads CASGGLDTEAFF. As DNA, the CDR3 is TGTGCCAGCGGGGGGTTGGACACTGAAGCTTTCTTT.

The chain has TRBV12-5 and TRBJ1-1; D is undetermined. Deletions cut 0 bases from V and 5 bases from J, with 7 bases between. The CDR3 spans 13 residues. CDR1 is LGHNT and CDR2 is FRNRAP in the germline V gene. The DNA for the CDR3 is TGTGCTAGTGGTTTGGTAGATCAGACTGAAGCTTTCTTT. It specifies CASGLVDQTEAFF.

The J gene is TRBJ2-5, the V gene TRBV11-2; 9 bases align to TRBD2. CDR1 is SGHAT, CDR2 FQNNGV, per germline. This CDR3 has 15 amino acids. Trimming cost V 0 bases and J 4 bases; bases outside gene matches: 3. The CDR3 nucleotides read TGTGCCAGCAGCTTAGAAGCGGGAGGCCTAGAGACCCAGTACTTC. Translating gives CASSLEAGGLETQYF.

V is TRBV12-5 and J is TRBJ2-7; D may be TRBD2 (5 bases). Trimming cost V 0 bases and J 2 bases, with 14 bases left between them. The length of the CDR3 is 16 residues. The germline CDR1 and CDR2 sequences are LGHNT and FRNRAP. CDR3 loop: CASGLVLPRVAYEQYF. The CDR3 DNA follows: TGTGCTAGTGGTTTGGTACTCCCGCGGGTAGCCTACGAGCAGTACTTC.

There are a few counts of this clone. V gene TRBV5-6 combines with J gene TRBJ2-3, with 7 nucleotides matching TRBD1. Germline-derived CDR1 and CDR2 are SGHDT and YYEEEE. The CDR3 runs 15 residues. The J segment lost 1 base and the V segment lost 2 bases, leaving 4 bases of the junction unmatched. CDR3 residues: CASSFDRVGTDTQYF. The DNA of the CDR3 is TGTGCCAGCAGCTTTGACAGGGTCGGCACAGATACGCAGTATTTT.

Concerning this clone itself: One end of the junction does not line up with germline, which may come from a read error. The V and J genes are TRBV5-1 and TRBJ1-5; TRBD1 matches 7 bases. CDR1 and CDR2 from the germline V gene are SGHRS and YFSETQ. The CDR3 has 16 amino acids. The CDR3 spells CASSLGGGDSKQPQHF. The DNA for the CDR3 is TGCGCCAGCAGCTTGGGTGGAGGGGACAGCAAGCAGCCCCAGCATTTT.

The chain combines TRBV5-5 with TRBJ2-5; TRBD1 matches at 8 bases. Looked up from germline, CDR1 is SGHKS and CDR2 is YYEKEE (reference sequence). Trimming took 4 bases from V and 1 from J; bases not matched to a gene: 6. The length of the CDR3 is 15 residues. The CDR3 reads CASSGDRTLQETQYF. DNA for the CDR3: TGTGCCAGCAGCGGGGACAGGACGCTCCAAGAGACCCAGTACTTC.

The chain couples TRBV2 to TRBJ2-7; D is undetermined. The CDR3 contains 13 residues. CDR1 is SNHLY, CDR2 FYNNEI, per germline. The V end lost 7 bases, the J end lost 4 bases, and 14 bases lay between the germline ends. The CDR3 reads CASNVLPGYEQYF. The CDR3 DNA is TGTGCCAGCAATGTGCTTCCAGGATACGAGCAGTACTTC.

The V gene is TRBV10-3, the J gene TRBJ1-5, with no clear D. The CDR3 extends over 13 amino acids. The ends were cut back, 4 bases at V and 1 base at J, with 5 bases in the middle. Germline assignment: CDR1 ENHRY and CDR2 SYGVKD. The CDR3 is CAISGVSNQPQHF. CDR3 DNA: TGTGCCATCAGTGGAGTAAGCAATCAGCCCCAGCATTTT.

This chain joins TRBV28 and TRBJ2-2; D might be TRBD1 (6 bases). V gave up 5 bases and J gave up 1 base, with 8 bases separating them. Germline loops: CDR1 MDHEN, CDR2 SYDVKM. CDR3 length: 14 residues. CDR3 bases: TGTGCCAGCAGTACGACAGGGAACACCGGGGAGCTGTTTTTT. It encodes CASSTTGNTGELFF.

The chain uses TRBV27 and TRBJ2-1, with D unclear. Germline assignment: CDR1 MNHEY and CDR2 SMNVEV (reference sequence). The CDR3 extends over 12 amino acids. The CDR3 sequence is CVTMVGVHEQFF. As DNA, the CDR3 is TGTGTCACCATGGTAGGAGTCCATGAGCAGTTCTTC.

The gene calls are TRBV6-5 and TRBJ2-5, with D possibly TRBD1 on 6 matching bases. The J call may be faulty, since TRBJ2-7 better matches the DNA end. Per the germline V gene, CDR1 is MNHEY and CDR2 is SVGAGI. The CDR3 contains 15 residues. CDR3 coding DNA: TGTGCCAGCAGTCCCTCGGGTCAGGGGATCCACGAGCAGTACTTC. Translated, it gives CASSPSGQGIHEQYF.

This chain links TRBV18 with TRBJ2-2; TRBD2 agrees at 11 bases. V dropped 3 bases and J dropped 9; count of bases not matched to a gene: 6. The germline gives CDR1 KGHSH, CDR2 LQKENI. This CDR3 comprises 15 residues. In nucleotides, the CDR3 is TGTGCCAGCTCACCCGGGACTAGCGGACAGCGGGAGCTGTTTTTT. Translating gives CASSPGTSGQRELFF.

The chain uses TRBV7-9 and TRBJ1-1; no clear D. The CDR3 is 13 amino acids. From germline, CDR1 is SEHNR and CDR2 FQNEAQ (reference sequence). The V end lost 3 bases, the J end lost 6 bases, and 11 bases lay between the germline ends. CDR3 sequence: CASSFDRGAEAFF. In DNA form, the CDR3 reads TGTGCCAGCAGCTTCGACCGGGGAGCTGAAGCTTTCTTT.

The chain has TRBV5-1 and TRBJ2-1, with 8 bases fitting TRBD1. The CDR3 runs to 14 residues. V shed 5 bases and J 4 bases; nucleotides not matched to a gene: 5. In germline, CDR1 is SGHRS, CDR2 YFSETQ. CDR3 sequence: CASSAGQEYNEQFF. The CDR3 coding sequence is TGCGCCAGCAGTGCGGGACAGGAGTACAATGAGCAGTTCTTC.

CDR3 residues: CASSNHWTSGKNEQFF. CDR3 bases: TGTGCCAGTAGCAACCATTGGACTAGCGGGAAAAATGAGCAGTTCTTC. The J gene is TRBJ2-1, the V gene TRBV19, with 12 positions matching TRBD2. Germline V gene sequence: CDR1 LNHDA, CDR2 SQIVND (reference sequence). This CDR3 region has 16 residues. With 6 bases clipped from V and 7 bases from J, the junction kept 10 bases outside the gene matches. Filled out from reference TRBV19 and TRBJ2-1, the complete variable domain reads DGGITQSPKYLFRKEGQNVTLSCEQNLNHDAMYWYRQDPGQGLRLIYYSQIVNDFQKGDIAEGYSVSREKKESFPLTVTSAQKNPTAFYLCASSNHWTSGKNEQFFGPGTRLTVL.

This chain links TRBV27 with TRBJ2-2; 8 bases map to TRBD1. Trimming cost V 8 bases and J 1 base; bases outside gene matches: 18. Germline V gene lookup returns CDR1 MNHEY and CDR2 SMNVEV (reference sequence). CDR3 length: 19 amino acids. The CDR3 protein is CASRRSLNTGTGNTGELFF. The CDR3 nucleotides read TGTGCCAGCCGACGTTCCCTCAACACCGGGACAGGGAACACCGGGGAGCTGTTTTTT.